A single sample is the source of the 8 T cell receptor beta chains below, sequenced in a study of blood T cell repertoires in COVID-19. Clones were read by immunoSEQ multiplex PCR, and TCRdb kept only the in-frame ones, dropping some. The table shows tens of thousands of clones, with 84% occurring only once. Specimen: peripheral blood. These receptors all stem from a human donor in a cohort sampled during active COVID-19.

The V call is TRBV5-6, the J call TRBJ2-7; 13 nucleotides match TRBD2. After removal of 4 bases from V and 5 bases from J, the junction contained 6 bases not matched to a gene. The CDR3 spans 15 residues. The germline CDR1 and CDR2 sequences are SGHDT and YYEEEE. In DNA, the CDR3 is TGTGCCAGCAGCGTGGGACTAGCGGGGTTGAACGAGCAGTACTTC. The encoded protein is CASSVGLAGLNEQYF.

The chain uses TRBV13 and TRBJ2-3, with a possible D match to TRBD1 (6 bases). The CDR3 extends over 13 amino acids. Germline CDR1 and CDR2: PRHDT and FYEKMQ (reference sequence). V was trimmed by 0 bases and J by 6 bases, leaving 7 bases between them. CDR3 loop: CASSLGRGDTQYF. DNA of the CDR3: TGTGCCAGCAGCTTAGGGAGGGGGGATACGCAGTATTTT.

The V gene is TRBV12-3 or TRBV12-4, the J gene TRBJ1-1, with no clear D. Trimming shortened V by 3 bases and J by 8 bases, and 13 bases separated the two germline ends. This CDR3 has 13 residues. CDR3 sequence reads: CASSFFEVEEAFF. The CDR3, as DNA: TGTGCCAGCAGTTTTTTCGAGGTCGAAGAAGCTTTCTTT.

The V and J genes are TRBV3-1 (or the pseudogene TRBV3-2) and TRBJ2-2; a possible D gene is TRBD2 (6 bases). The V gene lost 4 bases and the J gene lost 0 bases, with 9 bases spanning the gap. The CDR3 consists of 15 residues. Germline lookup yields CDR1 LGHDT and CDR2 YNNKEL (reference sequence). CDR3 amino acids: CASSLEGPNTGELFF. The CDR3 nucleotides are TGTGCCAGCAGCCTGGAGGGGCCGAACACCGGGGAGCTGTTTTTT.

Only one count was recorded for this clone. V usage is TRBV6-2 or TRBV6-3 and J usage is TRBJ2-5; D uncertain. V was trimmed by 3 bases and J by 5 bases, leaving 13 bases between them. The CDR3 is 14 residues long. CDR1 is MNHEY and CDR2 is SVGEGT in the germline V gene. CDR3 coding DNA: TGTGCCAGCAGTTATGTGGGCCCAAGGGAGACCCAGTACTTC. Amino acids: CASSYVGPRETQYF.

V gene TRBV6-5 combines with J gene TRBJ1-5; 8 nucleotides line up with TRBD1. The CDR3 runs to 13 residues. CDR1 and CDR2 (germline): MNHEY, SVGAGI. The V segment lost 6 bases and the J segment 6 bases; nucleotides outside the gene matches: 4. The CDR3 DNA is TGTGCCAGCAGATCTGACAGGGGTCAGCCCCAGCATTTT. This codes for CASRSDRGQPQHF.

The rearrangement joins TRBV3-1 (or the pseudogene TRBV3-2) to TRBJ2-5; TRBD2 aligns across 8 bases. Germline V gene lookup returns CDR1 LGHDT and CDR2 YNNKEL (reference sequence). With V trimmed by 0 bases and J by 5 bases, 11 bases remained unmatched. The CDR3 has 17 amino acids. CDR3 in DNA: TGTGCCAGCAGCCAAGATATTCGCTGGGGCGGGGGGGAGACCCAGTACTTC. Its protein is CASSQDIRWGGGETQYF.

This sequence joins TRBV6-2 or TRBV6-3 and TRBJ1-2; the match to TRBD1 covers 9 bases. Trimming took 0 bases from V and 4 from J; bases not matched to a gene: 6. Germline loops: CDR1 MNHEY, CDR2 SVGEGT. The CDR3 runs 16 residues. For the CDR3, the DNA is TGTGCCAGCAGTTACTCGGACAGGGGACTCGGCTATGGCTACACCTTC. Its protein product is CASSYSDRGLGYGYTF.